The 27 T cell receptor beta chains below come from one sample, sequenced in a study of T cell responses to AZD1222 COVID-19 vaccine. Some clones are missing from TCRdb's copy, which holds only in-frame ones; the method was immunoSEQ multiplex PCR. Of fewer than 70,000 clones in the sample, 75% to 85% were seen once. The starting material was peripheral blood, obtained 28 days after the second AZD1222 dose. All receptors derive from an adult who received the AZD1222 COVID-19 vaccine.

The chain combines TRBV5-1 with TRBJ1-3, with no clear D. Between the trimmed V and J ends, which lost 0 bases and 4 bases, there was a span of 17 bases. Germline values: CDR1 SGHRS, CDR2 YFSETQ. The CDR3 runs to 17 residues. The CDR3 reads CASSLVPQNLGGNTIYF. The CDR3 nucleotides are TGCGCCAGCAGCTTGGTGCCTCAGAACCTCGGGGGAAACACCATATATTTT.

The table lists this clone with a few counts. The chain links TRBV30 to TRBJ2-2; 7 nucleotides line up with TRBD2. Looked up from germline, CDR1 is GTSNPN and CDR2 is SVGIG (reference sequence). V dropped 2 bases and J dropped 9; count of bases not matched to a gene: 6. The CDR3 sequence is 13 residues long. CDR3 loop: CAWSRGGLWELFF. CDR3 nucleotide sequence: TGTGCCTGGAGTCGCGGGGGATTGTGGGAGCTGTTTTTT.

The chain links TRBV6-1 to TRBJ2-7; D unclear. Germline loops: CDR1 MNHNS, CDR2 SASEGT. The CDR3 length is 13 residues. V lost 2 bases to trimming and J lost 6 bases, with 11 bases between them. CDR3: CASSESWTGEQYF. Here the CDR3 DNA reads TGTGCCAGCAGTGAAAGCTGGACGGGCGAGCAGTACTTC.

This clone was counted a single time. The chain couples TRBV5-5 to TRBJ2-4; D not certain. The CDR3 loop spans 12 amino acids. Germline CDR1 SGHKS, CDR2 YYEKEE (reference sequence). The ends were cut back, 0 bases at V and 14 bases at J, with 12 bases in the middle. The CDR3 reads CASSLEGVVEYF. The CDR3 DNA is TGTGCCAGCAGCTTGGAGGGCGTTGTCGAGTACTTC.

The J gene is TRBJ2-1, the V gene TRBV7-9, with 9 positions matching TRBD1. Germline trimming cut 5 bases from V and 5 bases from J; bases unmatched to any gene: 10. CDR3 length: 16 residues. The germline gives CDR1 SEHNR, CDR2 FQNEAQ (reference sequence). The CDR3 reads CASSVLAGTGHNEQFF. The CDR3 DNA reads TGTGCCAGCAGCGTCCTAGCCGGGACAGGGCACAATGAGCAGTTCTTC.

The CDR3 region is CASRRTSGGNYEQYF. The CDR3 coding sequence is TGCGCCAGCAGGAGGACTAGCGGGGGGAACTACGAGCAGTACTTC. The chain is built from TRBV5-1 and TRBJ2-7; 14 bases align to TRBD2. CDR1 is SGHRS and CDR2 is YFSETQ in the germline V gene. The V gene end was trimmed by 5 bases and the J gene end by 3 bases; junction bases not matched to a gene: 4. The CDR3 loop spans 15 amino acids.

This chain links TRBV3-1 (or the pseudogene TRBV3-2) with TRBJ1-2; 8 bases fit TRBD1. The CDR3 is made up of 16 amino acids. Looked up from germline, CDR1 is LGHDT and CDR2 is YNNKEL (reference sequence). J was trimmed by 5 bases and V by 0 bases; bases with no gene match: 8. Written as DNA, the CDR3 is TGTGCCAGCAGCCAAGATTCAGGGGGCAAATGGTATGGCTACACCTTC. It is translated as CASSQDSGGKWYGYTF.

This chain uses TRBV4-3 with TRBJ2-2; 9 positions match TRBD2. CDR3 length equals 19 residues. V lost 0 bases and J lost 4; bases outside the gene matches: 12. Germline V gives CDR1 LGHNA, CDR2 YSLEER. The CDR3 spells CASSQDGPKPAGGTGELFF. CDR3 coding DNA: TGCGCCAGCAGCCAAGACGGTCCCAAGCCAGCGGGGGGCACCGGGGAGCTGTTTTTT.

In the case of this clone: Mismatch with germline at one junction end may stem from a read error. This rearrangement joins TRBV2 to TRBJ2-3, with no clear D. Looked up from germline, CDR1 is SNHLY and CDR2 is FYNNEI. CDR3 length equals 13 residues. CDR3 region: CASTEGPLGTQYF. Written as DNA, the CDR3 is TGTGCCAGCACTGAAGGACCCCTTGGTACGCAGTATTTT.

This clone came up once. The J gene is TRBJ1-4, the V gene TRBV11-1; D is unclear. The CDR3 sequence is 17 residues long. CDR1 SGHAT and CDR2 FQDESV come from the germline V gene (reference sequence). V lost 0 bases, J lost 8 bases, and 19 bases lay in between. CDR3 loop: CASSLAPQVGLREKLFF. The CDR3 DNA follows: TGTGCCAGCAGCTTAGCGCCTCAAGTGGGATTACGCGAAAAACTGTTTTTT. The full variable domain, completed using reference TRBV11-1 and TRBJ1-4, is EAEVAQSPRYKITEKSQAVAFWCDPISGHATLYWYRQILGQGPELLVQFQDESVVDDSQLPKDRFSAERLKGVDSTLKIQPAELGDSAMYLCASSLAPQVGLREKLFFGSGTQLSVL.

The gene calls are TRBV7-2 and TRBJ2-1; TRBD1 agrees at 9 bases. CDR1 and CDR2 (germline): SGHTA, FQGNSA. The CDR3 is 15 amino acids. Trimming cost V 3 bases and J 4 bases; bases outside gene matches: 4. The CDR3 region is CASSLGTGKYNEQFF. CDR3 in DNA: TGTGCCAGCAGCTTGGGGACAGGGAAATACAATGAGCAGTTCTTC.

This clone was found once. The chain carries TRBV6-4 and TRBJ2-3; 15 nucleotides match TRBD2. The J segment lost 6 bases and the V segment lost 6 bases, leaving 4 bases of the junction unmatched. The CDR3 totals 15 residues. CDR1 and CDR2 (germline): MRHNA, SNTAGT. CDR3: CASRGLAGGEDTQYF. The CDR3 region has the DNA TGTGCCAGCAGGGGACTAGCGGGGGGAGAGGATACGCAGTATTTT.

Regarding this clone: This sample also contains other DNA sequences that code for the same CDR3. The chain is built from TRBV19 and TRBJ2-2; D not certain. Trimming took off 7 bases at V and 1 base at J, with 7 bases between the two ends. The CDR3 is 13 amino acids. The germline V gene encodes CDR1 LNHDA and CDR2 SQIVND (reference sequence). The CDR3: CASNWGNTGELFF. Written as DNA, the CDR3 is TGTGCCAGTAATTGGGGGAACACCGGGGAGCTGTTTTTT.

This sequence joins TRBV28 and TRBJ1-5; TRBD1 matches at 8 bases. Germline CDR1 is MDHEN and CDR2 is SYDVKM. The CDR3 runs to 14 residues. V was pared by 5 bases and J by 5 bases, with 5 bases of the junction left unmatched. In nucleotides, the CDR3 is TGTGCCAGCAGTCCCCCAGGGGGCTATCAGCCCCAGCATTTT. Translated, it gives CASSPPGGYQPQHF.

J is TRBJ1-3 and V is TRBV9, with D uncertain. V shed 6 bases and J shed 1 base, with 5 bases lying between them. The CDR3 is 12 residues long. CDR1 is SGDLS and CDR2 is YYNGEE in the germline V gene. The CDR3 DNA reads as TGTGCCAGCACCAGATCTGGAAACACCATATATTTT. This gives the protein CASTRSGNTIYF.

The chain combines TRBV7-9 with TRBJ2-7; D is unresolved. V was shortened by 5 bases and J by 4 bases, with 15 bases between the two germline ends. The germline V gene encodes CDR1 SEHNR and CDR2 FQNEAQ (reference sequence). The CDR3 contains 14 residues. The DNA for the CDR3 is TGTGCCAGCAGCCCCAGGTCCCGAAATTACGAGCAGTACTTC. The encoded protein is CASSPRSRNYEQYF.

The chain employs TRBV4-1 and TRBJ1-5; 12 nucleotides agree with TRBD1. CDR1 MGHRA and CDR2 YSYEKL come from the germline V gene. The CDR3 is 18 amino acids. V gave up 4 bases and J gave up 0 bases; unmatched junction bases: 7. CDR3 protein: CASSRTGQGALSNQPQHF. The CDR3 DNA reads as TGCGCCAGCAGCCGAACGGGACAGGGGGCGCTTAGCAATCAGCCCCAGCATTTT.

The chain combines TRBV5-1 with TRBJ1-2, with TRBD1 identical over 11 bases. This CDR3 is built from 13 residues. V lost 4 bases, J lost 13 bases, and 9 bases stayed unmatched. Germline CDR1 reads SGHRS; CDR2 reads YFSETQ. The CDR3, as DNA: TGCGCCAGCAGCGGAGGGACAGGGGGTGGGTCCACCTTC. Amino acid sequence: CASSGGTGGGSTF.

The genes are TRBV7-8 and TRBJ2-5; 7 nucleotides agree with TRBD2. Trimming cost V 0 bases and J 0 bases; bases outside gene matches: 10. Germline V lookup: CDR1 SGHVS, CDR2 FQNEAQ. CDR3 length equals 18 residues. Here the CDR3 DNA reads TGTGCCAGCAGCTTAGCTTGGTCGTGGGGGGGACACCAAGAGACCCAGTACTTC. Translated, it gives CASSLAWSWGGHQETQYF.

The V and J genes are TRBV9 and TRBJ2-7, with 12 bases identical to TRBD2. The CDR3 is 16 residues long. The V and J ends lost 0 bases and 1 base, in that order; junction bases with no gene match: 2. Germline V lookup: CDR1 SGDLS, CDR2 YYNGEE. CDR3 nucleotide sequence: TGTGCCAGCAGCGTAGGACTAGCGGGGGAGTCCTACGAGCAGTACTTC. It codes for CASSVGLAGESYEQYF.

This clone ranks as medium-sized. The J gene is TRBJ1-2, the V gene TRBV28; weak D call: TRBD1 (5 bases). Germline V gene lookup returns CDR1 MDHEN and CDR2 SYDVKM. V was shortened by 4 bases and J by 1 base, with 19 bases between the two germline ends. This CDR3 has 17 residues. The CDR3 coding sequence is TGTGCCAGCAGTTATTCAGGGTCTCGCCGATTTAACTATGGCTACACCTTC. Translation gives CASSYSGSRRFNYGYTF.

V gene TRBV5-3 combines with J gene TRBJ2-5; 11 nucleotides align to TRBD2. TRBV5-3 is assigned to the ORF class and has an uncertain function. The junction had 14 bases not matched to a gene; V was cut back by 5 bases and J by 2 bases. The CDR3 runs to 18 residues. In DNA form, the CDR3 reads TGTGCCAGAAGGACCCAATTGGCGGCTAGCGGGGGGCAAGAGACCCAGTACTTC. Translated: CARRTQLAASGGQETQYF.

V usage is TRBV5-1 and J usage is TRBJ2-7; tentative D call: TRBD1 (6 bases). This CDR3 region has 13 residues. Trimming took off 0 bases at V and 6 bases at J, with 10 bases between the two ends. From germline, CDR1 is SGHRS and CDR2 YFSETQ. CDR3: CASSLATGREQYF. The CDR3 DNA reads TGCGCCAGCAGCTTGGCAACAGGGCGCGAGCAGTACTTC.

The chain employs TRBV28 and TRBJ2-5; 8 positions match TRBD2. Germline CDR1 and CDR2: MDHEN and SYDVKM. This CDR3 has 13 amino acids. V shed 7 bases and J 7 bases; nucleotides not matched to a gene: 8. CDR3 loop: CASMAGRVGTQYF. The CDR3 region has the DNA TGTGCCAGCATGGCCGGGAGGGTTGGGACCCAGTACTTC.

The rearrangement links TRBV7-6 to TRBJ1-5; no definite D call. The CDR3 extends over 15 amino acids. The germline V and J ends were trimmed by 1 base and 7 bases, with 14 bases remaining between them. The germline gives CDR1 SGHVS, CDR2 FNYEAQ. The CDR3 DNA is TGTGCCAGCAGCTTAGGTGGCCTCCCGGGACAGCCCCAGCATTTT. This sequence encodes CASSLGGLPGQPQHF.

This clone was recorded only once. J is TRBJ1-5 and V is TRBV29-1; a weak D match, TRBD1 (5 bases). Germline V CDR1 and CDR2: SQVTM, ANQGSEA. The CDR3 runs 14 residues. Trimming took off 4 bases at V and 2 bases at J, with 12 bases between the two ends. CDR3 loop: CSVVGVGGNQPQHF. CDR3 bases: TGCAGCGTTGTTGGGGTGGGGGGCAATCAGCCCCAGCATTTT.

The rearrangement links TRBV18 to TRBJ2-5, with D possibly TRBD1 on 6 matching bases. This CDR3 spans 15 amino acids. In germline, CDR1 is KGHSH, CDR2 LQKENI. The ends were cut back, 6 bases at V and 0 bases at J, with 14 bases in the middle. Here the CDR3 DNA reads TGTGCCAGCTCCGGACAGACCCGGAACCAAGAGACCCAGTACTTC. Protein product: CASSGQTRNQETQYF.